This paragraph covers one T cell receptor (beta chain) sequence. Its antigen is unidentified. Sample donors were healthy Caucasian individuals that came from Russia, aged 6 to 90. These data come from a study of blood T cells in healthy people across ages. CDR3 length: 15 amino acids. In germline, CDR1 is MDHEN, CDR2 SYDVKM. Study-wide results and limits: With unsorted PBMCs, a conclusive comparison of naive versus antigen-experienced cells was not possible.

Alongside a J-beta primer mix, a sample-barcoded 5' primer served in a second PCR lasting about 7 to 12 cycles. Every single cDNA molecule received a tag from a template-switch adaptor with 12 random nucleotides. TCRdb re-called the 5' RACE reads with MiXCR, one entry per CDR3 protein. The top ten hold under 4.5% of the sample, which has 750,000 to 850,000 distinct CDR3 sequences, around 25% seen once. These data were also reused for a study on T cells of mothers and their children. This second study notes: At a sensitivity of about 100 clones per million clonotypes, no persistent microchimeric T cell clones appeared.

The V gene is TRBV28, the J gene TRBJ2-5, with D perhaps assigned TRBD1 or TRBD2 (5 bases each). The J call may be wrong; the DNA end is better matched by TRBJ2-7. The origin of this receptor is a boy between 10 and 17 years old in good health. The sample consisted of blood. The CDR3 region is CASRGIRDGSYEQYF. The CDR3 coding sequence is TGTGCCAGCAGGGGAATCCGGGACGGCTCCTACGAGCAGTACTTC.